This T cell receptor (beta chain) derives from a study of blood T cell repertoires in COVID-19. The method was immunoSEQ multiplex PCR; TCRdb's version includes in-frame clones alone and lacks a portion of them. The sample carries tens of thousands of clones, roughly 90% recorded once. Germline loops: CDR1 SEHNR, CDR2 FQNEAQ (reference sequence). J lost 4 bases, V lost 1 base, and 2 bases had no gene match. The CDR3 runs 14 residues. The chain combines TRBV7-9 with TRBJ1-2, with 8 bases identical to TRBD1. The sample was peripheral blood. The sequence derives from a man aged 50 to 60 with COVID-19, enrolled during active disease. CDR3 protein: CASSLEGTGYGYTF. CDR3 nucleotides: TGTGCCAGCAGCTTAGAGGGGACAGGCTATGGCTACACCTTC.